These T cell receptor beta chains were read from a single sample in a study of blood T cell repertoires in COVID-19. Method: immunoSEQ multiplex PCR; TCRdb's copy keeps in-frame clones and lacks some. The table lists roughly 220,000 clones, roughly 79% of them singletons. Material for sequencing was peripheral blood. Source of these receptors: a woman of 80 years or more with COVID-19, enrolled during active disease. The CDR3 runs from the conserved cysteine through the conserved F or W. A D gene is named only where the DNA matches it firmly. Clone size appears in some rows only: once, few, many, or a class for an expanded clone.

D gene	V gene	J gene	clone size	CDR3 protein	CDR3 DNA
NA	TRBV6-5	TRBJ1-2	NA	CASSYGIGQSIYGYTF	TGTGCCAGCAGTTACGGGATCGGACAGTCCATCTATGGCTACACCTTC
NA	TRBV11-3	TRBJ1-3	NA	CASSSTSVGGNTIYF	TGTGCCAGCAGCTCTACGAGCGTCGGGGGAAACACCATATATTTT
NA	TRBV11-2	TRBJ1-1	NA	CASSLVAGSSQAFF	TGTGCCAGCAGCTTAGTCGCGGGGAGCAGTCAAGCTTTCTTT
NA	TRBV9	TRBJ2-3	NA	CASSVDPDTQYF	TGTGCCAGCAGCGTAGATCCGGATACGCAGTATTTT
NA	TRBV5-5	TRBJ1-1	NA	CASTIQGNAEAFF	TGTGCCAGCACCATACAGGGTAACGCTGAAGCTTTCTTT
TRBD1	TRBV7-9	TRBJ1-1	NA	CASSLGQGAGETEAFF	TGTGCCAGCAGCTTAGGACAGGGGGCGGGAGAGACTGAAGCTTTCTTT
NA	TRBV28	TRBJ2-1	NA	CASSLLDNEQFF	TGTGCCAGCAGTTTACTAGATAATGAGCAGTTCTTC
TRBD1	TRBV18	TRBJ2-7	NA	CASSPGTGGSHEQYF	TGTGCCAGCTCACCCGGGACAGGGGGCTCTCACGAGCAGTACTTC
NA	TRBV5-4	TRBJ2-4	NA	CASSYQGKENIQYF	TGTGCCAGCAGCTACCAGGGGAAAGAAAACATTCAGTACTTC
NA	TRBV6-2/TRBV6-3	TRBJ2-7	NA	CASSWSAGSYEQYF	TGTGCCAGCAGTTGGTCGGCAGGGTCCTACGAGCAGTACTTC
TRBD1	TRBV5-1	TRBJ1-2	NA	CASSLTGALTNYGYTF	TGCGCCAGCAGCTTGACAGGGGCCTTGACTAACTATGGCTACACCTTC
NA	TRBV4-1	TRBJ1-5	NA	CASSQGGTSGRELSNQPQHF	TGCGCCAGCAGCCAAGGGGGCACATCGGGGCGGGAGTTGAGCAATCAGCCCCAGCATTTT
TRBD2	TRBV7-2	TRBJ2-3	NA	CASSPSSGRISTDTQYF	TGTGCCAGCAGCCCTTCTAGCGGGAGGATAAGCACAGATACGCAGTATTTT
NA	TRBV5-1	TRBJ1-1	NA	CASSGGVTEAFF	TGCGCCAGCAGTGGAGGCGTGACTGAAGCTTTCTTT
NA	TRBV6-5	TRBJ1-5	NA	CATYGGANQPQHF	TGTGCCACTTACGGGGGGGCTAATCAGCCCCAGCATTTT
NA	TRBV18	TRBJ1-1	NA	CASSPLAGVYTEAFF	TGTGCCAGCTCACCACTTGCGGGGGTCTACACTGAAGCTTTCTTT
NA	TRBV10-3	TRBJ1-2	NA	CAISETGYGYTF	TGTGCCATCAGTGAAACGGGTTATGGCTACACCTTC
NA	TRBV10-2	TRBJ1-1	NA	CASSETPRGGSGTEAFF	TGCGCCAGCAGTGAGACCCCGCGGGGAGGGTCGGGCACTGAAGCTTTCTTT
TRBD2	TRBV27	TRBJ2-1	NA	CASSLILAGHNEQFF	TGTGCCAGCAGTCTCATTCTAGCGGGTCACAATGAGCAGTTCTTC
TRBD1	TRBV30	TRBJ2-7	NA	CAWRIDRGGEQYF	TGTGCCTGGAGAATCGACAGGGGTGGCGAGCAGTACTTC
NA	TRBV6-5	TRBJ2-2	NA	CASRLTVTGELFF	TGTGCCAGCAGACTAACTGTAACCGGGGAGCTGTTTTTT
NA	TRBV5-4	TRBJ2-7	NA	CASSLGTGGGNLFYEQYF	TGTGCCAGCAGCTTGGGTACCGGGGGAGGAAACCTGTTCTACGAGCAGTACTTC
NA	TRBV12-3/TRBV12-4	TRBJ1-5	NA	CASSFGEGQPQHF	TGTGCCAGCAGTTTCGGAGAGGGACAGCCCCAGCATTTT
NA	TRBV18	TRBJ1-1	NA	CASSPLGMNTEAFF	TGTGCCAGCTCACCACTGGGCATGAACACTGAAGCTTTCTTT
TRBD2	TRBV4-2	TRBJ2-3	NA	CASSLRTSGQGDTQYF	TGTGCCAGCAGCTTGCGGACTAGCGGGCAGGGAGATACGCAGTATTTT
NA	TRBV7-2	TRBJ1-3	NA	CASSYPGGVSGNTIYF	TGTGCCAGCAGCTACCCGGGAGGGGTAAGCGGAAACACCATATATTTT
NA	TRBV12-3/TRBV12-4	TRBJ1-1	NA	CASVQGFYTEAFF	TGTGCCAGTGTACAGGGTTTTTACACTGAAGCTTTCTTT
TRBD1	TRBV4-2	TRBJ2-7	NA	CASSQAGQGHEQYF	TGTGCCAGCAGCCAAGCGGGACAGGGCCACGAGCAGTACTTC
NA	TRBV29-1	TRBJ1-4	few	CSVTVGSEKLFF	TGCAGCGTAACAGTTGGAAGTGAAAAACTGTTTTTT
NA	TRBV27	TRBJ2-1	NA	CASSLGGAYNEQFF	TGTGCCAGCAGTTTAGGCGGAGCTTACAATGAGCAGTTCTTC
NA	TRBV5-4	TRBJ2-2	NA	CASSLARPSNTGELFF	TGTGCCAGCAGCTTGGCCAGGCCGTCCAACACCGGGGAGCTGTTTTTT
TRBD1	TRBV19	TRBJ1-6	NA	CASNPDRENSPLHF	TGTGCCAGTAACCCGGACAGGGAGAATTCACCCCTCCACTTT
NA	TRBV6-5	TRBJ1-6	NA	CASSRTQGSLHF	TGTGCCAGCAGTCGAACCCAGGGTTCCCTCCACTTT
TRBD1	TRBV7-9	TRBJ1-5	NA	CASSPTGDGNQPQHF	TGTGCCAGCAGCCCGACAGGGGATGGCAATCAGCCCCAGCATTTT
NA	TRBV28	TRBJ1-2	NA	CASSSPTLLRSGYTF	TGTGCCAGCAGTTCCCCCACCCTGCTTCGGAGTGGCTACACCTTC
NA	TRBV15	TRBJ2-3	NA	CATSRTYSPDTQYF	TGTGCCACCAGCAGGACTTATTCCCCAGATACGCAGTATTTT
NA	TRBV11-2	TRBJ1-2	NA	CASSLLAGAGGYTF	TGTGCCAGCAGCTTACTCGCAGGGGCAGGGGGCTACACCTTC
NA	TRBV29-1	TRBJ2-2	once	CSGEGAGLASNTGELFF	TGCAGCGGGGAGGGGGCCGGACTAGCCTCGAACACCGGGGAGCTGTTTTTT
TRBD1	TRBV27	TRBJ1-2	NA	CASSHGTGDGYTF	TGTGCCAGCAGTCACGGGACAGGGGATGGCTACACCTTC
TRBD2	TRBV6-5	TRBJ2-5	NA	CASSYSGGATGTQYF	TGTGCCAGCAGTTATAGCGGGGGGGCCACGGGGACCCAGTACTTC
TRBD2	TRBV7-2	TRBJ2-7	NA	CASSSRLAGSYEQYF	TGTGCCAGCAGCTCCAGACTAGCGGGTTCCTACGAGCAGTACTTC
NA	TRBV2	TRBJ1-2	NA	CASKDGRRGYGYTF	TGTGCCAGCAAAGATGGAAGGCGGGGCTATGGCTACACCTTC
NA	TRBV3-1/TRBV3-2	TRBJ1-5	NA	CASSQSTGMVQPQHF	TGTGCCAGCAGCCAATCAACAGGGATGGTTCAGCCCCAGCATTTT
TRBD1	TRBV3-1/TRBV3-2	TRBJ1-1	medium-sized	CASSQDQGAGAEAFF	TGTGCCAGCAGCCAAGATCAGGGGGCGGGCGCTGAAGCTTTCTTT
TRBD2	TRBV5-1	TRBJ2-7	NA	CASSLGGTSGRTYEQYF	TGCGCCAGCAGCTTGGGAGGGACTAGCGGGAGGACCTACGAGCAGTACTTC
NA	TRBV18	TRBJ1-5	NA	CASSPGARNQPQHF	TGTGCCAGCTCACCAGGGGCCCGCAATCAGCCCCAGCATTTT
TRBD1	TRBV18	TRBJ1-2	NA	CASSQIDRGGGYTF	TGTGCCAGCTCGCAAATCGACAGGGGGGGCGGCTACACCTTC
NA	TRBV6-4	TRBJ1-6	NA	CATRGSENSPLHF	TGTGCCACCCGGGGAAGTGAGAATTCACCCCTCCACTTT
NA	TRBV7-3	TRBJ2-1	once	CASSLWATSSYNEQFF	TGTGCCAGCAGCTTATGGGCGACCAGCTCCTACAATGAGCAGTTCTTC
NA	TRBV6-2/TRBV6-3	TRBJ2-7	NA	CASSYLPGLTGEQYF	TGTGCCAGCAGTTACTTACCGGGACTCACCGGGGAGCAGTACTTC
TRBD2	TRBV15	TRBJ2-1	NA	CATSATSGTYNEQFF	TGTGCCACCAGCGCTACTAGCGGAACCTACAATGAGCAGTTCTTC
NA	TRBV19	TRBJ2-4	NA	CASSIARGLTKNIQYF	TGTGCCAGTAGTATAGCTAGGGGTCTGACCAAAAACATTCAGTACTTC
NA	TRBV19	TRBJ1-5	NA	CASSGTPYSNQPQHF	TGTGCCAGTAGTGGTACACCGTATAGCAATCAGCCCCAGCATTTT
TRBD1	TRBV24-1	TRBJ1-2	NA	CATSDSTWTGDFYGYTF	TGTGCCACCAGTGATTCGACCTGGACAGGCGACTTCTATGGCTACACCTTC
TRBD1	TRBV6-5	TRBJ1-2	NA	CASSTGTGIRYTF	TGTGCCAGCAGTACCGGGACAGGGATTCGCTACACCTTC
NA	TRBV6-5	TRBJ2-6	NA	CASSYSQVSGANVLTF	TGTGCCAGCAGTTACAGCCAGGTCTCTGGGGCCAACGTCCTGACTTTC
NA	TRBV14	TRBJ1-1	NA	CASSPHRGQRAFF	TGTGCCAGCAGCCCCCACCGAGGACAACGGGCTTTCTTT
NA	TRBV3-1/TRBV3-2	TRBJ1-2	NA	CASSQQGVNGGYTF	TGTGCCAGCAGTCAACAGGGTGTTAATGGCGGCTACACCTTC
TRBD1	TRBV6-5	TRBJ1-5	NA	CASAPDRVVGQPQHF	TGTGCCAGCGCTCCGGACAGGGTGGTCGGTCAGCCCCAGCATTTT